This T cell receptor beta chain was captured in a study of control samples from healthy donors and cancer patients. Only in-frame clones appear in the TCRdb table, and some are missing; sequencing was by immunoSEQ multiplex PCR. The sample consists of over 150,000 clones, 94% of them appearing once. This clone was counted once. Germline values: CDR1 SGDLS, CDR2 YYNGEE. V lost 0 bases and J lost 5, with 9 bases in between. This CDR3 is 15 amino acids long. The sequencing input was PBMCs. This clonotype originated in a man aged 60 to 69 with colorectal cancer. The chain couples TRBV9 to TRBJ1-6; possibly TRBD1 for D (6 bases). In DNA, the CDR3 is TGTGCCAGCAGCGTAGTAGGACAGAATAATTCACCCCTCCACTTT. Translation gives CASSVVGQNNSPLHF.